The source of this T cell receptor (beta chain) is a study of beta chain features in type 1 diabetes. As every portion of the isolated RNA was reverse transcribed, the sequencing read expressed TCRB transcripts. Assay used: immunoSEQ multiplex PCR; TCRdb lists only in-frame clones, some missing. The repertoire holds about 44,000 clones, about 51% seen once, with about 2.1% in the top ten. V dropped 4 bases and J dropped 0 bases, with 12 bases sitting between them. This CDR3 is built from 15 residues. The germline gives CDR1 ENHRY, CDR2 SYGVKD. In regard to this clone: Its antigen is not known.

Findings and limits, study-wide: Moderate yet significant TCRB CDR3 shortening was seen in Type 1 diabetes patients in all four CD4+ subsets.

The sample consisted of Tregs from blood. The chain is built from TRBV10-3 and TRBJ1-1; TRBD1 is a possible D gene (6 bases). This TCR was recovered from a woman younger than 35 in good health. CDR3 bases: TGTGCCATCAGTGCTGGACAGATAATGAACACTGAAGCTTTCTTT. It encodes CAISAGQIMNTEAFF.